What follows are 21 T cell receptor beta chains derived from one specimen sequenced in a study of CD4 T cells in relation to SARS-CoV-2 and coronaviruses. Before the COVID-19 pandemic, during about 2011-2019, CD4+ T cells were taken from unexposed donors. Generated by immunoSEQ multiplex PCR, the TCRdb table keeps only in-frame clones and is missing some. The sample lists about 60,000 clones; less than 95% were seen once. Sequenced sample: naive CD4+ T cells from PBMCs. Subset denoted: naive CD4+ T cells isolated by negative enrichment. Every receptor here comes from a human donor in good health.

The chain uses TRBV18 and TRBJ1-4; a possible D gene is TRBD1 (6 bases). This CDR3 is built from 19 residues. Germline lookup yields CDR1 KGHSH and CDR2 LQKENI. V was clipped by 3 bases and J by 8 bases, with 28 bases between them. CDR3: CASSPPRGFGTGGFEKLFF. As DNA, the CDR3 is TGTGCCAGCTCACCCCCGAGGGGGTTTGGTACAGGAGGATTCGAAAAACTGTTTTTT.

V and J are TRBV5-1 and TRBJ2-2, with D uncertain. The CDR3 is made up of 12 amino acids. Germline V CDR1 and CDR2: SGHRS, YFSETQ. Deletions cut 2 bases from V and 7 bases from J, with 6 bases between. CDR3 bases: TGCGCCAGCAGCTTTCAGATCGGGGAGCTGTTTTTT. It translates to CASSFQIGELFF.

The CDR3 sequence: CASSLLGGGPDTEAFF. CDR3 DNA sequence: TGTGCCAGCAGCCTCCTGGGGGGGGGCCCGGACACTGAAGCTTTCTTT. The chain is built from TRBV7-2 and TRBJ1-1; a weak D match, TRBD1 (6 bases). The CDR3 contains 16 residues. CDR1 is SGHTA and CDR2 is FQGNSA in the germline V gene. V gave up 5 bases and J gave up 3 bases, with 19 bases separating them.

Written as DNA, the CDR3 is TGTGCCAGCAGTTATAGGCAGGACTATAGCAATCAGCCCCAGCATTTT. As protein: CASSYRQDYSNQPQHF. The J gene is TRBJ1-5, the V gene TRBV6-2 or TRBV6-3; D is uncertain. The CDR3 contains 16 residues. Trimming stripped 3 bases from V and 0 bases from J, with 12 bases between. CDR1 and CDR2 from the germline V gene are MNHEY and SVGEGT.

The CDR3 DNA reads TGTGCCAGCAGGGATGCGGGAGGGCCGTCCCACGAGCAGTACTTC. It translates to CASRDAGGPSHEQYF. V and J are TRBV25-1 and TRBJ2-7; TRBD2 aligns across 9 bases. This CDR3 is built from 15 residues. The ends lost 6 bases at V and 5 bases at J; junction bases unmatched: 11. The germline V gene has CDR1 MGHDK and CDR2 SYGVNS.

The DNA for the CDR3 is TGTGCCAGCAGCCCCGGGACGGAGAACACTGAAGCTTTCTTT. This encodes CASSPGTENTEAFF. The chain uses TRBV7-9 and TRBJ1-1; possibly TRBD1 for D (5 bases). CDR3 length: 14 amino acids. V gave up 5 bases and J gave up 1 base, with 11 bases separating them. Looked up from germline, CDR1 is SEHNR and CDR2 is FQNEAQ (reference sequence).

V usage is TRBV28 and J usage is TRBJ1-1; D perhaps matches TRBD1 (6 bases). Germline CDR1 MDHEN, CDR2 SYDVKM. Trimming removed 3 bases at V and 7 bases at J, with 12 bases between. The CDR3 is 13 residues long. CDR3 DNA: TGTGCCAGCAGTTTTGGGGGGCCCGTTGAAGCTTTCTTT. It specifies CASSFGGPVEAFF.

The chain carries TRBV6-6 and TRBJ1-2, with D tentatively TRBD1 (5 bases). Trimming removed 0 bases from V and 8 bases from J, with 16 bases in between. The CDR3 totals 15 residues. Germline V gene lookup returns CDR1 MNHNY and CDR2 SVGAGI (reference sequence). The CDR3 DNA sequence: TGTGCCAGCAGTTACTCGAATCAGGGTCTTCAAGGCTACACCTTC. It yields the protein CASSYSNQGLQGYTF.

The CDR3 DNA sequence: TGTGCCAGCAGCTTAGTGTCCAGCGGGCAAGAGACCCAGTACTTC. Its protein is CASSLVSSGQETQYF. The gene calls are TRBV7-2 and TRBJ2-5; possible D gene TRBD2, 6 bases. Germline CDR1 SGHTA, CDR2 FQGNSA. The V end was cut by 1 base, the J end by 2 bases, with 11 bases between. This CDR3 contains 15 residues.

The CDR3 DNA sequence: TGTGCCAGCAACCGAGGCGGGGCGGTCCGGACCTTC. This codes for CASNRGGAVRTF. The chain links TRBV5-6 to TRBJ1-2; the D gene is possibly TRBD1 (5 bases). The V gene lost 6 bases and the J gene lost 14 bases, with 20 bases spanning the gap. Germline assignment: CDR1 SGHDT and CDR2 YYEEEE. CDR3 length: 12 amino acids.

The rearrangement uses TRBV28 and TRBJ2-5; no clear D. Germline CDR1 is MDHEN and CDR2 is SYDVKM. V gave up 5 bases and J gave up 5 bases, with 9 bases separating them. This CDR3 contains 12 residues. The chain's CDR3 is CASSASEETQYF. CDR3 DNA: TGTGCCAGCAGTGCGTCCGAGGAGACCCAGTACTTC. The variable domain in full, with the rest retrieved from reference TRBV28 and TRBJ2-5, is DVKVTQSSRYLVKRTGEKVFLECVQDMDHENMFWYRQDPGLGLRLIYFSYDVKMKEKGDIPEGYSVSREKKERFSLILESASTNQTSMYLCASSASEETQYFGPGTRLLVL.

The J gene is TRBJ1-3, the V gene TRBV4-1, with D possibly being TRBD1 (5 bases). Trimming took off 5 bases at V and 0 bases at J, with 20 bases between the two ends. Looked up from germline, CDR1 is MGHRA and CDR2 is YSYEKL. This CDR3 contains 18 residues. CDR3 nucleotide sequence: TGCGCCAGCAGCTCGTTCGCGGGGGGTGGGGGCTCTGGAAACACCATATATTTT. This sequence encodes CASSSFAGGGGSGNTIYF.

The rearrangement joins TRBV20-1 to TRBJ1-1, with a weak D call TRBD1 (5 bases). The CDR3 totals 11 residues. The germline V gene encodes CDR1 DFQATT and CDR2 SNEGSKA (reference sequence). Deletions cut 7 bases from V and 1 base from J, with 7 bases between. This CDR3 is CSGQRNTEAFF. CDR3 nucleotide sequence: TGCAGTGGACAGCGGAACACTGAAGCTTTCTTT.

V usage is TRBV18 and J usage is TRBJ2-7, with 8 bases aligning to TRBD2. Germline V gene data show CDR1 as KGHSH and CDR2 as LQKENI. The junction had 8 bases not matched to a gene; V was cut back by 4 bases and J by 3 bases. This CDR3 comprises 15 residues. The CDR3 reads CASSLLAGRGYEQYF. DNA of the CDR3: TGTGCCAGCTCACTATTAGCGGGGAGGGGCTACGAGCAGTACTTC.

This clone was seen a single time. V gene TRBV5-1 combines with J gene TRBJ2-1, with D possibly matching TRBD1 (6 bases). Trimming took off 3 bases at V and 4 bases at J, with 17 bases between the two ends. CDR1 is SGHRS and CDR2 is YFSETQ in the germline V gene. The CDR3 contains 16 residues. CDR3 DNA: TGCGCCAGCAGCTACCGACGGCAGGGGAATTACAATGAGCAGTTCTTC. Its translation: CASSYRRQGNYNEQFF.

This clone was observed once. The chain links TRBV6-5 to TRBJ1-2; a weak D match, TRBD1 (5 bases). V shed 5 bases and J shed 8 bases, with 18 bases lying between them. The CDR3 is 14 residues long. Germline lookup yields CDR1 MNHEY and CDR2 SVGAGI. This CDR3 is CASSRGGVPVGYTF. The CDR3 bases are TGTGCCAGCAGTCGCGGAGGGGTACCAGTGGGCTACACCTTC.

The V call is TRBV11-2, the J call TRBJ2-5; D remains unclear. This CDR3 region has 15 residues. The V gene's germline CDR1 is SGHAT and CDR2 FQNNGV. Trimming shortened V by 0 bases and J by 2 bases, and 10 bases separated the two germline ends. The DNA of the CDR3 is TGTGCCAGCAGCTTAGATTTTTCGACTCAAGAGACCCAGTACTTC. As protein: CASSLDFSTQETQYF.

The chain carries TRBV5-4 and TRBJ2-7; D might be TRBD2 (6 bases). The V and J ends lost 4 bases and 5 bases respectively, with 10 bases between them. Per germline, CDR1 SGHNT and CDR2 YYREEE (reference sequence). The CDR3 is 12 amino acids. Here the CDR3 reads CASSLTSHEQYF. CDR3 coding DNA: TGTGCCAGCAGCCTAACTAGCCACGAGCAGTACTTC.

The genes are TRBV24-1 and TRBJ2-1, with TRBD2 identical over 8 bases. The CDR3 covers 16 residues. Looked up from germline, CDR1 is KGHDR and CDR2 is SFDVKD. The J segment lost 4 bases and the V segment lost 4 bases, leaving 8 bases of the junction unmatched. CDR3 sequence (DNA): TGTGCCACCAGTGACCCCCTAGCGGGTGGTTACAATGAGCAGTTCTTC. Protein sequence: CATSDPLAGGYNEQFF.

The rearrangement joins TRBV19 to TRBJ2-6, with no clear D. The CDR3 runs 16 residues. Trimming took off 0 bases at V and 0 bases at J, with 6 bases between the two ends. CDR1 and CDR2 from the germline V gene are LNHDA and SQIVND (reference sequence). For the CDR3, the DNA is TGTGCCAGTAGTATAGATGCGAGCTCTGGGGCCAACGTCCTGACTTTC. Amino acid sequence: CASSIDASSGANVLTF.

The chain employs TRBV7-6 and TRBJ1-5, with no clear D. This CDR3 comprises 15 residues. Germline V gene sequence: CDR1 SGHVS, CDR2 FNYEAQ. Trimming left V 5 bases short and J 1 base short, with 12 bases between. In nucleotides, the CDR3 is TGTGCCAGCAGCCTCGGAGGAGGGAGCAATCAGCCCCAGCATTTT. Translation gives CASSLGGGSNQPQHF.